This T cell receptor beta chain was sequenced during a study of cytotoxic CD8 clonotypes in ibrutinib-treated CLL. The overall study: Averaging across samples gave approximately 260,000 productive templates and approximately 87,000 productive rearrangements.

Study results and limitations: Clonality was higher at baseline than in age-matched healthy donors and tracked circulating CD8+ T-cell counts.

The CDR3 is made up of 14 amino acids. Trimming removed 1 base from V and 6 bases from J, with 10 bases in between. The germline gives CDR1 SGHTA, CDR2 FQGNSA. Profiled with immunoSEQ multiplex PCR; TCRdb holds only in-frame clones, not every one. This table has some 70,000 clones, roughly two thirds appearing once. In regard to this clone: Antigen specificity is unknown.

The source of this sequence is a human donor with chronic lymphocytic leukemia. Source: PBMCs, taken after 12 months of ibrutinib treatment. The chain links TRBV7-2 to TRBJ2-1; D gene ambiguous. CDR3 coding DNA: TGTGCCAGCAGCTTAGACGGGTGGCGCAATGAGCAGTTCTTC. As protein: CASSLDGWRNEQFF.